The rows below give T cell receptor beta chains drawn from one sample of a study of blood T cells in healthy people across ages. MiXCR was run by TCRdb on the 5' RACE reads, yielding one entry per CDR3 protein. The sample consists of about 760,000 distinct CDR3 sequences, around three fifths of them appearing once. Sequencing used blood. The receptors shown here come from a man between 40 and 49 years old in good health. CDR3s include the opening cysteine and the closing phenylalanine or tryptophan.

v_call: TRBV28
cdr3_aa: CASSPLTGSNKQYF

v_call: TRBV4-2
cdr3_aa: CASSQDWESYYGYTF

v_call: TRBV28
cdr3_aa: CASSLGTGPSEQYF

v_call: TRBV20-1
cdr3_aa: CSAPRGADSPLHF

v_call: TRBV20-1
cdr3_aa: CSAQPPTGLETQYF

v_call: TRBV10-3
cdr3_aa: CATSSGGYNEQFF

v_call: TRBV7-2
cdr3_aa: CASSLGGTSGYSYEQYF

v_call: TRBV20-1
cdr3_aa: CSARDEGTGGLWVNYNEQFF

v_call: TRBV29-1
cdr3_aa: CSVGRDYTEAFF

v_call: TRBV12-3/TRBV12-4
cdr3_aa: CASTISGEGGYEQYF

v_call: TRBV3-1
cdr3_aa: CASSRGGDSYKQYF

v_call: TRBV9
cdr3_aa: CASSVEVAGFLNEQFF

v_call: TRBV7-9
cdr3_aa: CASSRQGDEQFF

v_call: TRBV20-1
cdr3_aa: CSVKGLAGELEQFF

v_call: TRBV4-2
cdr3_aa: CASSQIRPRRRFIYNEQFF

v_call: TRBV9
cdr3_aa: CASSQNPLRYEQYF

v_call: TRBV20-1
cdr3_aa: CSAPKDRGSLRQYF

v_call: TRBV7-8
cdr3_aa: CASSLAGVDQETQYF

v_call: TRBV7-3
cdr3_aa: CASSATVGGAYEQYF

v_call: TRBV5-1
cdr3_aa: CASRVGQGGETQYF

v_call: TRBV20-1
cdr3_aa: CSASVALANTGELFF

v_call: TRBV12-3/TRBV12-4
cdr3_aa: CASTNSGGAETQYF

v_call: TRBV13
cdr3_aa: CASSSVDVEPSGANVLTF

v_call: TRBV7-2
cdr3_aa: CASSSTGTGLYNEQFF

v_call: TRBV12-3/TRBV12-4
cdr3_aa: CASSFGLSADMQYF

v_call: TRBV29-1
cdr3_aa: CSVGTDQETQYF

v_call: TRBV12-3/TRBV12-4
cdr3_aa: CASSLNVQVADTQYF

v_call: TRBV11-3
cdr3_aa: CASSVDPVNTEAFF

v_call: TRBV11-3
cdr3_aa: CASTTWGTEAFF

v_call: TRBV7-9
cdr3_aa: CASSNPGPGANVLTF

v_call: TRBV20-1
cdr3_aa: CSARPLDRATYNEQFF

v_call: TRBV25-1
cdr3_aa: CASTSGGEGTEAFF

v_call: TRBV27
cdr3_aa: CASSFGTDSEQYF

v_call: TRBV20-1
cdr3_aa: CSASVTGTSADTQYF

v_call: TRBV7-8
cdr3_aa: CASSSQTSPGDTQYF

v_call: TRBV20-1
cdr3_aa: CSARGWGQGNTGELFF

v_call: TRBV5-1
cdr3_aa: CASSLADSADGYTF

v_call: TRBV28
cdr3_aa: CASRPSAGGLHF

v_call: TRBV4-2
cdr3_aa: CASSQSESNYGYTF

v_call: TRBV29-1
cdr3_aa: CSVEDTGADGYTF

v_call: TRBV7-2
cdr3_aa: CASSLLQGRGAFF

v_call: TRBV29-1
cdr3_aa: CSVPSGLAGVQAQYF

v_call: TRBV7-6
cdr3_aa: CVSSVVGGFSDTQYF

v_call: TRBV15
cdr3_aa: CATSREGRGPDYGYTF

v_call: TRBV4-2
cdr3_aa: CASSQDYGSEQYF

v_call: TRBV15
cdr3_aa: CATSRDLGGQETQYF

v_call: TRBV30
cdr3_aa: CAYKQAQETQYF

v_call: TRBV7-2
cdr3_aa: CASSGSGGREAFF

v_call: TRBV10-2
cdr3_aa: CASSDPGRGNEQFF